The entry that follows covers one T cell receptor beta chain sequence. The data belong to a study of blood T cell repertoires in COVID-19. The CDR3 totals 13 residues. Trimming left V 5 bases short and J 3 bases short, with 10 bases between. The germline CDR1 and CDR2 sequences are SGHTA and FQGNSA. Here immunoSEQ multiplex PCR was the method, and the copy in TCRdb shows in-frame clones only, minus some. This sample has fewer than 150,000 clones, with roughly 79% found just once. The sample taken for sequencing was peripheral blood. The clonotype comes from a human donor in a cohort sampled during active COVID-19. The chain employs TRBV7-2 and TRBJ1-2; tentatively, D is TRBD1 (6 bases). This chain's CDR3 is CASSADRHYGYTF. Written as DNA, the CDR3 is TGTGCCAGCAGCGCGGACAGACACTATGGCTACACCTTC.